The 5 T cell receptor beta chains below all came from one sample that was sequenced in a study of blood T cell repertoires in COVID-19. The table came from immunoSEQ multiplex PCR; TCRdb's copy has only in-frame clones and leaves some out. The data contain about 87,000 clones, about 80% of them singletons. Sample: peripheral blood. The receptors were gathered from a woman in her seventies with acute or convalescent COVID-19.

For the CDR3, the DNA is TGTGCCAGCAGCAATACAGGAGAAGAGACCCAGTACTTC. It specifies CASSNTGEETQYF. The chain joins TRBV7-3 to TRBJ2-5; maybe TRBD1 (5 bases). CDR3 length: 13 amino acids. Germline lookup yields CDR1 SGHTA and CDR2 FQGTGA. Trimming removed 5 bases at V and 3 bases at J, with 10 bases between.

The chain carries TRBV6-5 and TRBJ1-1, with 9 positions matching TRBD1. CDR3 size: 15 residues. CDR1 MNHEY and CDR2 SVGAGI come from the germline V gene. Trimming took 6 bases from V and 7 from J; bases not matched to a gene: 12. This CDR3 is CASSPTQGAGGEAFF. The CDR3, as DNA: TGTGCCAGCAGCCCAACACAGGGGGCGGGGGGTGAAGCTTTCTTT.

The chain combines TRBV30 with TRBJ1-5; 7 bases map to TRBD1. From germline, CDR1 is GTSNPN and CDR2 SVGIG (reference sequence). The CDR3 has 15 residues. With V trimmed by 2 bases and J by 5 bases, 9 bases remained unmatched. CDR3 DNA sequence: TGTGCCTGGAGTTATCCGGGACAGTTTTATCAGCCCCAGCATTTT. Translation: CAWSYPGQFYQPQHF.

CDR3 bases: TGTGCCAGCAGCTTAGTGACACAGGCCGGGCATGAGCAGTTCTTC. It encodes CASSLVTQAGHEQFF. This chain joins TRBV7-2 and TRBJ2-1; TRBD1 is a possible D gene (5 bases). The V gene's germline CDR1 is SGHTA and CDR2 FQGNSA. V was clipped by 1 base and J by 8 bases, with 15 bases between them. The CDR3 extends over 15 amino acids.

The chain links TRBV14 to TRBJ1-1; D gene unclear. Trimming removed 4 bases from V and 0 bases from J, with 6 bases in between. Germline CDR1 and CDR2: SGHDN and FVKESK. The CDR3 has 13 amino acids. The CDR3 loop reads CASSLSLNTEAFF. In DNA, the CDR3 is TGTGCCAGCAGCCTCTCCTTGAACACTGAAGCTTTCTTT. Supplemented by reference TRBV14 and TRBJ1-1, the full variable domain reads EAGVTQFPSHSVIEKGQTVTLRCDPISGHDNLYWYRRVMGKEIKFLLHFVKESKQDESGMPNNRFLAERTGGTYSTLKVQPAELEDSGVYFCASSLSLNTEAFFGQGTRLTVV.